Listed here are 15 T cell receptor beta chains from one sample, sequenced in a study of blood T cell repertoires in COVID-19. Some clones are missing from TCRdb's copy, which holds only in-frame ones; the method was immunoSEQ multiplex PCR. The data show more than 250,000 clones, more than 85% seen once. The sequenced material came from PBMCs or T cells enriched from blood (not recorded which). These receptors all stem from a woman in her thirties who had recovered from COVID-19.

The genes are TRBV6-2 or TRBV6-3 and TRBJ1-5; 9 bases are a match to TRBD1. Germline CDR1 is MNHEY and CDR2 is SVGEGT. CDR3 length: 15 amino acids. The V and J ends lost 2 bases and 9 bases, in that order; junction bases with no gene match: 8. The DNA of the CDR3 is TGTGCCAGCAGTTACCCCGGGACAGGGCCCCGGCCCCAGCATTTT. It codes for CASSYPGTGPRPQHF.

In DNA, the CDR3 is TGTGCCAGCAGCATAAGAGGGTCCTACGAGCAGTACTTC. Amino acid sequence: CASSIRGSYEQYF. The chain has TRBV7-9 and TRBJ2-7; TRBD2 might be the D (5 bases). The V end lost 5 bases, the J end lost 1 base, and 9 bases lay between the germline ends. Germline V lookup: CDR1 SEHNR, CDR2 FQNEAQ (reference sequence). The CDR3 length is 13 residues.

To note about this clone: Compared with germline, one end of the junction differs, possibly owing to a read error. The chain joins TRBV18 to TRBJ2-7; perhaps TRBD1 as D (5 bases). The germline V gene encodes CDR1 KGHSH and CDR2 LQKENI. The CDR3 consists of 14 residues. The CDR3 DNA reads as TGTGCCAGCTCACCGGACGGGCAGGTGGGGCCCACTCACTTC. Protein: CASSPDGQVGPTHF.

This chain connects TRBV20-1 to TRBJ2-1, with TRBD2 as a possible D gene (6 bases). Trimming left V 2 bases short and J 10 bases short, with 9 bases between. The CDR3 runs to 11 residues. Germline V gene sequence: CDR1 DFQATT, CDR2 SNEGSKA (reference sequence). CDR3 in DNA: TGCAGTGCTAGATCCGGAGGGGAGCAGTTCTTC. It specifies CSARSGGEQFF.

The V call is TRBV18, the J call TRBJ2-7; D call uncertain. Trimming took 3 bases from V and 4 from J, leaving 16 bases between them. CDR1 and CDR2 from the germline V gene are KGHSH and LQKENI. The CDR3 is 15 amino acids. CDR3 bases: TGTGCCAGCTCACCCGAGGTCCTAACCCGATACGAGCAGTACTTC. This encodes CASSPEVLTRYEQYF.

Only one count was recorded for this clone. The chain recombines TRBV2 with TRBJ1-3; 9 nucleotides line up with TRBD1. J lost 2 bases, V lost 8 bases, and 4 bases had no gene match. The germline gives CDR1 SNHLY, CDR2 FYNNEI. The CDR3 is made up of 14 amino acids. Here the CDR3 DNA reads TGTGCCAGCGGGGACAGGGACACTGGAAACACCATATATTTT. Translating gives CASGDRDTGNTIYF.

V and J are TRBV6-1 and TRBJ1-5; unclear D gene. Germline assignment: CDR1 MNHNS and CDR2 SASEGT. V was cut by 1 base and J by 3 bases, with 7 bases left in between. The CDR3 is 14 amino acids. The CDR3 reads CASSEVPINQPQHF. CDR3 sequence (DNA): TGTGCCAGCAGTGAAGTCCCCATCAATCAGCCCCAGCATTTT.

The chain recombines TRBV19 with TRBJ1-6; the D gene is possibly TRBD1 (6 bases). Germline CDR1 reads LNHDA; CDR2 reads SQIVND (reference sequence). This CDR3 contains 14 residues. Trimming removed 4 bases at V and 5 bases at J, with 9 bases between. In DNA, the CDR3 is TGTGCCAGTAGTACACAGGGAGATAATTCACCCCTCCACTTT. It yields the protein CASSTQGDNSPLHF.

The chain is built from TRBV5-6 and TRBJ1-6; no clear D gene. Germline CDR1 and CDR2: SGHDT and YYEEEE. The CDR3 sequence is 14 residues long. The V end lost 4 bases, the J end lost 10 bases, and 15 bases lay between the germline ends. The chain's CDR3 is CASSGVGLGSPLHF. CDR3 sequence (DNA): TGTGCCAGCAGCGGCGTAGGTCTAGGATCACCCCTCCACTTT.

The rearrangement joins TRBV15 to TRBJ1-1; 8 bases line up with TRBD1. CDR3 length: 15 amino acids. The germline gives CDR1 LNHNV, CDR2 YYDKDF (reference sequence). V trimming: 3 bases; J trimming: 3 bases; junction bases outside the gene matches: 6. The DNA for the CDR3 is TGTGCCACCAGCAGCATGAAGGGACAGGACACTGAAGCTTTCTTT. It yields the protein CATSSMKGQDTEAFF.

This rearrangement joins TRBV7-2 to TRBJ2-1, with 8 nucleotides matching TRBD2. Germline lookup yields CDR1 SGHTA and CDR2 FQGNSA. The trim removed 5 bases at V and 8 bases at J, leaving 11 bases unmatched. The CDR3 is 15 residues long. The CDR3, as DNA: TGTGCCAGCAGCCCCCGCAGCGGGGGATCCTATGAGCAGTTCTTC. Residues: CASSPRSGGSYEQFF.

This chain links TRBV2 with TRBJ2-6; unclear D gene. The CDR3 runs to 16 residues. Trimming removed 6 bases at V and 0 bases at J, with 12 bases between. The germline V gene encodes CDR1 SNHLY and CDR2 FYNNEI. The CDR3 is CASRKQHLSGANVLTF. The DNA of the CDR3 is TGTGCCAGCAGAAAACAGCACCTCTCTGGGGCCAACGTCCTGACTTTC.

The V and J genes are TRBV29-1 and TRBJ1-2; 9 nucleotides match TRBD1. V dropped 1 base and J dropped 8; count of bases not matched to a gene: 5. The CDR3 totals 13 residues. Germline assignment: CDR1 SQVTM and CDR2 ANQGSEA. CDR3 in amino acids: CSVEAGTGPGYTF. In DNA form, the CDR3 reads TGCAGCGTTGAAGCTGGGACAGGGCCCGGCTACACCTTC.

The chain has TRBV4-3 and TRBJ2-7, with D possibly being TRBD2 (6 bases). Germline V gene lookup returns CDR1 LGHNA and CDR2 YSLEER. The V end was cut by 0 bases, the J end by 2 bases, with 17 bases between. The CDR3 spans 17 residues. This chain's CDR3 is CASSQEVGGRYPYEQYF. The CDR3 bases are TGCGCCAGCAGCCAAGAGGTCGGGGGAAGGTATCCCTACGAGCAGTACTTC.

The chain links TRBV14 to TRBJ2-1; 7 positions agree with TRBD2. The CDR3 length is 18 residues. Per the germline V gene, CDR1 is SGHDN and CDR2 is FVKESK. J lost 0 bases, V lost 3 bases, and 11 bases had no gene match. The CDR3 DNA sequence: TGTGCCAGCAGCCAGAGGTTTGGGGGGGGGAGCTCCTACAATGAGCAGTTCTTC. Amino acid sequence: CASSQRFGGGSSYNEQFF.